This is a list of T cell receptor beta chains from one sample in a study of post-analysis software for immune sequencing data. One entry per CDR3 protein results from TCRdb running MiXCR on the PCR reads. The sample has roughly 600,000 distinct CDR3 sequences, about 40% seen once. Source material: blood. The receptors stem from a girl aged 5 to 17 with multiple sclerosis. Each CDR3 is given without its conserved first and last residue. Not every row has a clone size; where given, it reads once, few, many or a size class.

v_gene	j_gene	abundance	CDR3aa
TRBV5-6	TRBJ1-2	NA	ASSLEWVGAGKGYT
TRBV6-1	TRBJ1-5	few	ASSEVNQPQH
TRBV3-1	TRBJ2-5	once	ASSQVAGTEKETQY
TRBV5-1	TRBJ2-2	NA	ASSGVETGELF
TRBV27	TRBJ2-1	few	ASSPAGFHNEQF
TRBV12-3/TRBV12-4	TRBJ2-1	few	ASRPGQLLSYNEQF
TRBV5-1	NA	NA	ASSNGLAGGKYEQY
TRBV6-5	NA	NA	ASSSTGGLDEQY
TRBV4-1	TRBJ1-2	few	ASSQAPRPFNYGYT
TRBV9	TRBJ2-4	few	ASSVDVTPWDIQY
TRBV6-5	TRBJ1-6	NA	ASSWSQRNNSPLH
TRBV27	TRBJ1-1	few	ASSIGVFTEAF
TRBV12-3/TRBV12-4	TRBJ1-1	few	ASSLLATVGAF
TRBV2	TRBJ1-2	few	ASSPDRVGYT
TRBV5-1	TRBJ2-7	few	ASSLDGGAVYEQY
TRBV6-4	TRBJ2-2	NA	ASSLEAGPNTGELF
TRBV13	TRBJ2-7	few	ASSFNRDYEQY
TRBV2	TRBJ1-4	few	ASSTVGGARSNEKLF
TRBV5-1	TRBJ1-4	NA	ASSMNEKLF
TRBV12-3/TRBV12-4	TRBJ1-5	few	ASSLRQGLSNQPQH
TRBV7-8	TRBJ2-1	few	ASSSQFMTSFYNEQF
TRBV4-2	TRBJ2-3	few	ASSLEWGIAPVTDTQY
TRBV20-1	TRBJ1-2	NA	SARDRTGGAEGYT
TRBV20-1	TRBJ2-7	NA	SARGRRGRPYEQY
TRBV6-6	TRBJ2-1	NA	ASSYRGAYNEQF
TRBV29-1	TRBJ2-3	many	SVVVRTVALVGLAGVTDTQY
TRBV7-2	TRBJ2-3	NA	ASSVRLEEAQY
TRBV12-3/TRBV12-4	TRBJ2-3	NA	ASSFRDSSTDTQY
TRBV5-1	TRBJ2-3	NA	ASSHLAGDTDTQY